The clone carrying this TCR beta chain has just one count. This specimen belongs to a study of blood T cell repertoires in COVID-19. Method: immunoSEQ multiplex PCR; TCRdb's copy keeps in-frame clones and lacks some. The sample has under 250,000 clones; 80% are singletons. Trimming took 5 bases from V and 8 from J; bases not matched to a gene: 12. Germline V gene sequence: CDR1 SGHTA, CDR2 FQGTGA. The CDR3 is 16 amino acids. The specimen sequenced was peripheral blood. The TCR sequence derives from a human donor in a cohort sampled during active COVID-19. The V call is TRBV7-3, the J call TRBJ2-1, with TRBD2 matching 10 bases. The CDR3 reads CASSKGLAGGMDEQFF. In DNA, the CDR3 is TGTGCCAGCAGCAAGGGGTTAGCGGGGGGCATGGATGAGCAGTTCTTC.